One TCR beta chain is described in this entry. Its antigen is still unknown. These data originate in a study of long-term antiretroviral therapy in people with HIV. As for the study in general: The study's earliest collections predate the 2015 immediate-ART recommendation by about a decade. Study outcomes and limitations: Pre-ART clonal expansions dominated every time point's repertoire. Subsequent to ART, diversity was augmented yet persisted below that of transplant donor controls. Participants lacked recorded data on ART adherence, viral resistance or therapy changes.

Sequencing used immunoSEQ v3.0 at survey level. Sequenced by immunoSEQ multiplex PCR; TCRdb stores in-frame clones only, minus some. The sample lists roughly 28,000 clones, 75% to 85% occurring once. V was shortened by 5 bases and J by 4 bases, with 11 bases between the two germline ends. The CDR3 contains 13 residues. Germline CDR1 PRHDT, CDR2 FYEKMQ (reference sequence). Here the sequenced sample was unsorted PBMCs, taken 0.3 years after starting antiretroviral therapy. This receptor was identified in a man aged 40-49 years with HIV. This chain uses TRBV13 with TRBJ1-2; D is possibly TRBD1 (5 bases). The CDR3 loop reads CASSVEGVYGYTF. CDR3 in DNA: TGTGCCAGCAGCGTAGAAGGGGTCTATGGCTACACCTTC. The whole variable domain, remainder taken from reference TRBV13 and TRBJ1-2, is AAGVIQSPRHLIKEKRETATLKCYPIPRHDTVYWYQQGPGQDPQFLISFYEKMQSDKGSIPDRFSAQQFSDYHSELNMSSLELGDSALYFCASSVEGVYGYTFGSGTRLTVV.